The clone carrying this T cell receptor beta chain was found a few times. The antigen is undetermined. A single base separates this from a much larger clone, so it may be a read error. The data stem from a study of neurological immune-mediated disorders. Study-wide background: Multiple sclerosis patients numbering about 34 comprised approximately 31 relapsing-remitting and 3 secondary progressive patients. Study results and limitations: One related-CDR3 cluster, which may be a signature, held the repertoires of 18 of 34 multiple sclerosis patients after phylogenetic grouping.

This CDR3 has 11 residues. Per the germline V gene, CDR1 is MNHEY and CDR2 is SVGEGT. The authors produced cDNA by 5'RACE using 10-nucleotide random UMIs. TCRdb redid the calling of the 5' RACE reads with MiXCR, one entry per CDR3 protein. The sample carries 70,000 to 90,000 distinct CDR3 sequences, about 5.6% recorded once. Time point defined: longitudinal time-point 2. This chain connects TRBV6-2 or TRBV6-3 to TRBJ1-4, with unresolved D. The clonotype was recovered from a woman between 55 and 75 years old with multiple sclerosis. The specimen sequenced was PBMCs. The CDR3: CVSSQQWFLFF. The DNA of the CDR3 is TGTGTCAGCAGTCAACAGTGGTTTCTGTTTTTT.